These 15 T cell receptor beta chains share one sample of origin, sequenced in a study of T cell responses to AZD1222 COVID-19 vaccine (dated by TCRdb to the early 2020s). The time point label, read with the paper, signifies: about 28 days (+/-7) after the second vaccine dose. Library method: the immunoSEQ multiplex PCR assay. TCRdb took over this immuneACCESS table, retaining in-frame rearrangements with V and J assigned. Such tables are incomplete; in checked studies, under half of the missing clones stem from an unresolved V gene, and the remainder is unexplained. For this sample there are roughly 180,000 clones; roughly nine tenths appear just once. Of the sample, around 3% falls within the top ten clones. The sample was peripheral blood, taken 28 days after the second AZD1222 dose. All receptors derive from an adult who received the AZD1222 COVID-19 vaccine.

This chain connects TRBV7-9 to TRBJ1-1; possibly TRBD1 for D (6 bases). Trimming cost V 7 bases and J 6 bases, with 15 bases left between them. There are 13 residues in the CDR3. CDR1 is SEHNR, CDR2 FQNEAQ, per germline (reference sequence). The CDR3 DNA follows: TGTGCCAGCAACCCAGGGGTCGGCCCTGAAGCTTTCTTT. Translation gives CASNPGVGPEAFF.

The count of this clone is one. This sequence joins TRBV19 and TRBJ1-5; D ambiguous. Trimming cost V 7 bases and J 4 bases, with 14 bases left between them. Germline V gives CDR1 LNHDA, CDR2 SQIVND (reference sequence). This CDR3 has 14 amino acids. CDR3 residues: CASNSPGLNQPQHF. CDR3 nucleotide sequence: TGTGCCAGTAATTCACCGGGATTAAATCAGCCCCAGCATTTT.

This chain connects TRBV24-1 to TRBJ2-5; 10 positions agree with TRBD2. This CDR3 comprises 18 residues. The V and J ends lost 3 bases and 1 base, in that order; junction bases with no gene match: 10. Germline-derived CDR1 and CDR2 are KGHDR and SFDVKD. CDR3 DNA sequence: TGTGCCACCAGTGATAGCCGGGCTAGCGGGAGAGCCCAAGAGACCCAGTACTTC. The encoded protein is CATSDSRASGRAQETQYF.

This chain uses TRBV28 with TRBJ2-7; a possible D gene is TRBD2 (5 bases). Trimming stripped 5 bases from V and 5 bases from J, with 10 bases between. CDR1 is MDHEN, CDR2 SYDVKM, per germline. The CDR3 is 12 residues long. The CDR3 reads CASSKWGDEQYF. The CDR3 DNA reads as TGTGCCAGCAGTAAATGGGGAGACGAGCAGTACTTC.

This clone was found once. The J gene is TRBJ1-1, the V gene TRBV7-3; D perhaps matches TRBD1 (5 bases). Trimming left V 0 bases short and J 5 bases short, with 7 bases between. Germline lookup yields CDR1 SGHTA and CDR2 FQGTGA. The CDR3 extends over 13 amino acids. CDR3 DNA sequence: TGTGCCAGCAGCTTAACCGAGGGGACTGAAGCTTTCTTT. Translation: CASSLTEGTEAFF.

V gene TRBV5-1 combines with J gene TRBJ1-2, with TRBD1 matching over 12 bases. The germline gives CDR1 SGHRS, CDR2 YFSETQ. The CDR3 contains 17 residues. The J segment lost 2 bases and the V segment lost 0 bases, leaving 5 bases of the junction unmatched. CDR3 nucleotides: TGCGCCAGCAGCTTGGGAGGGACAGGGGGCGGAAACTATGGCTACACCTTC. Its translation: CASSLGGTGGGNYGYTF.

The gene calls are TRBV28 and TRBJ1-1, with D possibly matching TRBD1 (6 bases). The ends were cut back, 0 bases at V and 1 base at J, with 12 bases in the middle. The CDR3 is made up of 16 amino acids. CDR1 is MDHEN, CDR2 SYDVKM, per germline. Written as DNA, the CDR3 is TGTGCCAGCAGTTTATGGGCGGGGGCGAAGAACACTGAAGCTTTCTTT. It is translated as CASSLWAGAKNTEAFF. Filled out from reference TRBV28 and TRBJ1-1, the complete variable domain reads DVKVTQSSRYLVKRTGEKVFLECVQDMDHENMFWYRQDPGLGLRLIYFSYDVKMKEKGDIPEGYSVSREKKERFSLILESASTNQTSMYLCASSLWAGAKNTEAFFGQGTRLTVV.

This clone was detected a few times. This chain uses TRBV11-3 with TRBJ1-1, with 8 bases lining up with TRBD1. This CDR3 has 12 amino acids. J lost 6 bases, V lost 5 bases, and 2 bases had no gene match. The germline CDR1 and CDR2 sequences are SGHNT and YENEEA. The DNA for the CDR3 is TGTGCCAGCAGCCAGACAGGGGCTGAAGCTTTCTTT. This translates into CASSQTGAEAFF. Full variable domain (rest looked up from reference TRBV11-3 and TRBJ1-1): EAGVVQSPRYKIIEKKQPVAFWCNPISGHNTLYWYLQNLGQGPELLIRYENEEAVDDSQLPKDRFSAERLKGVDSTLKIQPAELGDSAVYLCASSQTGAEAFFGQGTRLTVV.

V and J are TRBV5-1 and TRBJ1-2; D gene ambiguous. The CDR3 spans 13 residues. Trimming removed 4 bases at V and 2 bases at J, with 9 bases between. Per germline, CDR1 SGHRS and CDR2 YFSETQ. The chain's CDR3 is CASSPGNNYGYTF. In nucleotides, the CDR3 is TGCGCCAGCAGCCCCGGGAACAACTATGGCTACACCTTC.

This chain uses TRBV28 with TRBJ1-2, with 7 bases fitting TRBD1. J gave up 4 bases and V 4 bases, and 6 bases lay outside the gene matches. This CDR3 has 14 residues. Germline CDR1 reads MDHEN; CDR2 reads SYDVKM. The DNA for the CDR3 is TGTGCCAGCAGTTCTTCTCGACAGGGCTATGGCTACACCTTC. This gives the protein CASSSSRQGYGYTF.

The chain combines TRBV5-4 with TRBJ2-1, with D unclear. Deletions cut 4 bases from V and 3 bases from J, with 20 bases between. The CDR3 has 17 residues. Germline V gene data show CDR1 as SGHNT and CDR2 as YYREEE (reference sequence). The CDR3 reads CASSPSFRTDIYNEQFF. CDR3 DNA sequence: TGTGCCAGCAGCCCTTCTTTTAGGACCGACATCTACAATGAGCAGTTCTTC.

V is TRBV7-8 and J is TRBJ2-5, with D possibly being TRBD1 or TRBD2 (5 bases each). V was cut by 4 bases and J by 5 bases, with 17 bases left in between. CDR1 is SGHVS, CDR2 FQNEAQ, per germline. There are 15 residues in the CDR3. CDR3 nucleotide sequence: TGTGCCAGCAGCTCACCCTCTGGGGGTAGCGAGACCCAGTACTTC. It specifies CASSSPSGGSETQYF.

This rearrangement joins TRBV6-2 or TRBV6-3 to TRBJ2-7; weak D call: TRBD1 (6 bases). The CDR3 has 15 amino acids. Between the trimmed V and J ends, which lost 2 bases and 1 base, there was a span of 12 bases. Germline CDR1 is MNHEY and CDR2 is SVGEGT. CDR3 nucleotides: TGTGCCAGCAGTTACACTTTGGACAGTTCCTACGAGCAGTACTTC. It is translated as CASSYTLDSSYEQYF.

The rearrangement links TRBV5-6 to TRBJ1-6; D is possibly TRBD1 (5 bases). With 7 bases removed from V and 9 bases from J, the gap between germline ends came to 17 bases. Germline V CDR1 and CDR2: SGHDT, YYEEEE. CDR3 length: 14 amino acids. The CDR3: CASRNRDFISPLHF. The CDR3 DNA is TGTGCCAGCCGAAACCGGGACTTCATTTCACCCCTCCACTTT.

The chain is built from TRBV3-1 (or the pseudogene TRBV3-2) and TRBJ2-3; D gene uncertain. Germline values: CDR1 LGHDT, CDR2 YNNKEL (reference sequence). The CDR3 covers 17 residues. The germline V and J ends were trimmed by 4 bases and 1 base, with 18 bases remaining between them. CDR3 DNA: TGTGCCAGCAGCCCCTCCTCCAAGAAAGAGGGCACAGATACGCAGTATTTT. Translating gives CASSPSSKKEGTDTQYF.